The 16 T cell receptor beta chains below were found in one sample sequenced in a study of blood T cell repertoires in COVID-19. Libraries were prepared by immunoSEQ multiplex PCR; TCRdb keeps only in-frame clonotypes and omits some of them. The table includes a few hundred thousand clones, 70% to 90% detected once. The sequenced sample consisted of peripheral blood. These receptors originate from a man in his sixties with acute or convalescent COVID-19.

This clone came up once. The chain couples TRBV7-3 to TRBJ2-1, with 9 bases aligning to TRBD2. The ends lost 6 bases at V and 4 bases at J; junction bases unmatched: 7. There are 15 residues in the CDR3. Germline V gives CDR1 SGHTA, CDR2 FQGTGA. CDR3 nucleotide sequence: TGTGCCAGCAGTTCAGGACTAGCGCCATACAATGAGCAGTTCTTC. This encodes CASSSGLAPYNEQFF.

The CDR3: CASSPTSLAGYNEQFF. Here the CDR3 DNA reads TGTGCCAGCAGTCCCACAAGCCTAGCGGGTTACAATGAGCAGTTCTTC. This chain links TRBV28 with TRBJ2-1, with 8 positions matching TRBD2. The length of the CDR3 is 16 residues. Trimming at V came to 5 bases and at J to 4 bases, leaving 10 bases not matched to a gene. Looked up from germline, CDR1 is MDHEN and CDR2 is SYDVKM.

With regard to this clone: In the same sample, other DNA sequences code for this CDR3. V and J are TRBV7-9 and TRBJ2-2; 10 bases match TRBD1. CDR3 length: 16 residues. V trimming: 5 bases; J trimming: 2 bases; junction bases outside the gene matches: 5. Germline assignment: CDR1 SEHNR and CDR2 FQNEAQ (reference sequence). The CDR3 nucleotides are TGTGCCAGCAGCCTCGGACAGGGGGAAAACACCGGGGAGCTGTTTTTT. It yields the protein CASSLGQGENTGELFF.

The chain has TRBV24-1 and TRBJ2-1, with 14 bases lining up with TRBD2. The CDR3 has 18 amino acids. CDR1 and CDR2 from the germline V gene are KGHDR and SFDVKD. V dropped 5 bases and J dropped 4; count of bases not matched to a gene: 9. CDR3 in amino acids: CATSGGAGTSGSYNEQFF. The CDR3 bases are TGTGCCACCAGTGGGGGGGCTGGGACTAGCGGGAGTTACAATGAGCAGTTCTTC.

The V gene is TRBV4-1, the J gene TRBJ1-2; perhaps TRBD1 as D (5 bases). The ends were cut back, 4 bases at V and 6 bases at J, with 21 bases in the middle. CDR1 and CDR2 from the germline V gene are MGHRA and YSYEKL. This CDR3 has 16 amino acids. The CDR3 sequence: CASSPYATGGVNGYTF. The DNA for the CDR3 is TGCGCCAGCAGCCCATACGCCACCGGAGGGGTGAATGGCTACACCTTC.

V gene TRBV28 combines with J gene TRBJ1-2; 9 bases align to TRBD1. Trimming at V came to 7 bases and at J to 4 bases, leaving 10 bases not matched to a gene. Germline V gene data show CDR1 as MDHEN and CDR2 as SYDVKM. This CDR3 region has 15 residues. DNA of the CDR3: TGTGCCAGCACCCCCCTGACAGGGGGTTTCTATGGCTACACCTTC. Amino acid sequence: CASTPLTGGFYGYTF.

CDR3: CASSPDRGATNEKLFF. The CDR3 region has the DNA TGTGCCAGCAGCCCGGACAGGGGGGCAACTAATGAAAAACTGTTTTTT. The chain links TRBV7-8 to TRBJ1-4; 10 positions agree with TRBD1. The CDR3 contains 16 residues. V lost 5 bases and J lost 0; bases outside the gene matches: 3. Germline CDR1 is SGHVS and CDR2 is FQNEAQ.

This clone has a single count. CDR3 DNA: TGTGCCTGGAATCCCCCGCCTCCAGGGCTACCTAACTATGGCTACACCTTC. It encodes CAWNPPPPGLPNYGYTF. This sequence joins TRBV30 and TRBJ1-2; TRBD1 might be the D (5 bases). Germline V CDR1 and CDR2: GTSNPN, SVGIG (reference sequence). With 4 bases removed from V and 0 bases from J, the gap between germline ends came to 21 bases. CDR3 length: 17 residues. Looking up the rest from reference TRBV30 and TRBJ1-2 gives the full variable domain: SQTIHQWPATLVQPVGSPLSLECTVEGTSNPNLYWYRQAAGRGLQLLFYSVGIGQISSEVPQNLSASRPQDRQFILSSKKLLLSDSGFYLCAWNPPPPGLPNYGYTFGSGTRLTVV.

The genes are TRBV27 and TRBJ2-1, with a weak D call TRBD2 (5 bases). The CDR3 totals 14 residues. Germline V gene data show CDR1 as MNHEY and CDR2 as SMNVEV (reference sequence). V shed 8 bases and J shed 6 bases, with 17 bases lying between them. CDR3 in DNA: TGTGCCAGCGCGCCCTGGGTCACTAGCAATGAGCAGTTCTTC. Its translation: CASAPWVTSNEQFF.

DNA for the CDR3: TGTGCCAGCAGCTTCTATGGGAGAACTGAAGCTTTCTTT. Residues: CASSFYGRTEAFF. The chain uses TRBV11-2 and TRBJ1-1; no definite D call. V was trimmed by 3 bases and J by 5 bases, leaving 10 bases between them. Per the germline V gene, CDR1 is SGHAT and CDR2 is FQNNGV. The length of the CDR3 is 13 residues.

V gene TRBV5-1 combines with J gene TRBJ2-7, with unresolved D. The CDR3 is made up of 13 amino acids. Trimming took 4 bases from V and 3 from J, leaving 11 bases between them. Germline lookup yields CDR1 SGHRS and CDR2 YFSETQ. The CDR3 region is CASSLEPNYEQYF. The DNA of the CDR3 is TGCGCCAGCAGCCTAGAACCCAACTACGAGCAGTACTTC. The whole variable domain, remainder taken from reference TRBV5-1 and TRBJ2-7, is KAGVTQTPRYLIKTRGQQVTLSCSPISGHRSVSWYQQTPGQGLQFLFEYFSETQRNKGNFPGRFSGRQFSNSRSEMNVSTLELGDSALYLCASSLEPNYEQYFGPGTRLTVT.

The CDR3: CATSDFSRGANTGELFF. The DNA for the CDR3 is TGTGCCACCAGTGATTTCTCCCGGGGAGCGAACACCGGGGAGCTGTTTTTT. The rearrangement uses TRBV24-1 and TRBJ2-2; weak D call: TRBD2 (5 bases). The CDR3 covers 17 residues. The V and J ends lost 1 base and 0 bases respectively, with 11 bases between them. CDR1 is KGHDR and CDR2 is SFDVKD in the germline V gene.

The chain has TRBV3-1 (or the pseudogene TRBV3-2) and TRBJ2-7, with a possible D match to TRBD1 (6 bases). Germline CDR1 and CDR2: LGHDT and YNNKEL (reference sequence). Trimming pared 4 bases from V and 3 bases from J, leaving 13 bases between. The CDR3 is 14 residues long. CDR3 bases: TGTGCCAGCAGCCTAGGCGAGGGACACTACGAGCAGTACTTC. Translation gives CASSLGEGHYEQYF.

At least ten counts were recorded for this clone. This rearrangement joins TRBV6-6 to TRBJ2-4; D gene unclear. The germline CDR1 and CDR2 sequences are MNHNY and SVGAGI (reference sequence). There are 12 residues in the CDR3. V lost 6 bases to trimming and J lost 2 bases, with 5 bases between them. CDR3 residues: CASSRPKNIQYF. In nucleotides, the CDR3 is TGTGCCAGCAGCCGTCCCAAAAACATTCAGTACTTC.

This chain uses TRBV30 with TRBJ2-7, with 11 positions matching TRBD1. The CDR3 contains 12 residues. V lost 6 bases to trimming and J lost 8 bases; unmatched junction nucleotides: 6. CDR1 is GTSNPN and CDR2 is SVGIG in the germline V gene (reference sequence). The CDR3 bases are TGTGCCTGCACCGGGACAGGGGGAAAGCAGTACTTC. The encoded protein is CACTGTGGKQYF.

Concerning this clone: The same CDR3 arises from other DNA sequences in this sample as well. CDR3 sequence reads: CASSVGTGRQETQYF. The CDR3 DNA reads as TGTGCCAGCAGCGTAGGAACAGGACGCCAAGAGACCCAGTACTTC. This rearrangement joins TRBV9 to TRBJ2-5; weak D call: TRBD1 (5 bases). The germline V gene encodes CDR1 SGDLS and CDR2 YYNGEE. This CDR3 has 15 residues. Trimming removed 0 bases from V and 1 base from J, with 10 bases in between.